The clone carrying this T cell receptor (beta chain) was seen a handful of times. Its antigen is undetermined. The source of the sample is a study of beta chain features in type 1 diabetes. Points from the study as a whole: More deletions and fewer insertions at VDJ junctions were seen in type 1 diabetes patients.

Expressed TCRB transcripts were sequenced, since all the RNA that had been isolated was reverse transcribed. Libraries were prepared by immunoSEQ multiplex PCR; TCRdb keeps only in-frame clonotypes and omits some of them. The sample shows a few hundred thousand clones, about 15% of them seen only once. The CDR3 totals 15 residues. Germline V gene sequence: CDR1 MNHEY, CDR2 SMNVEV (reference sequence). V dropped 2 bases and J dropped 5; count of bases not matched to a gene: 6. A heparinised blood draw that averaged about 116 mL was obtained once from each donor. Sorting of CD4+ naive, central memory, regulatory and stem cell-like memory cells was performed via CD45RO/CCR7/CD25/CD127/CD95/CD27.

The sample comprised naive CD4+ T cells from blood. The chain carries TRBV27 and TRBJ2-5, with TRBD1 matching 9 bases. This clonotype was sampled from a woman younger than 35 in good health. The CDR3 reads CASSLPGQGVETQYF. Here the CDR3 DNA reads TGTGCCAGCAGTTTACCGGGACAGGGTGTGGAGACCCAGTACTTC.